Below, 7 T cell receptor beta chains from the same sample are listed, as sequenced in a study of cytomegalovirus exposure and HLA in healthy donors. PCR was performed using 60 Vbeta and 13 Jbeta primers. Produced via immunoSEQ multiplex PCR; TCRdb's table is partial and in-frame only. This repertoire shows roughly 170,000 clones, approximately 80% found once; its top ten account for under 1.5%. Sequencing was done on a sample of PBMCs. The receptors were gathered from a girl aged 2 to 10 in good health and CMV-seropositive.

The chain carries TRBV6-5 and TRBJ2-7; 7 bases fit TRBD1. The CDR3 has 14 residues. Unmatched junction bases numbered 8, after V lost 5 bases and J lost 4 bases. CDR1 and CDR2 (germline): MNHEY, SVGAGI. The CDR3 spells CASSRTGRTYEQYF. The DNA of the CDR3 is TGTGCCAGCAGTAGGACAGGCCGTACGTACGAGCAGTACTTC.

V and J are TRBV28 and TRBJ2-3; the D is unclear. This CDR3 is built from 12 residues. With 8 bases removed from V and 8 bases from J, the gap between germline ends came to 14 bases. Germline V gene sequence: CDR1 MDHEN, CDR2 SYDVKM. In nucleotides, the CDR3 is TGTGCCAGCGGTCTCAGTTCCCGTACGCAGTATTTT. Translating it yields CASGLSSRTQYF.

The chain combines TRBV2 with TRBJ1-5; D remains ambiguous. In germline, CDR1 is SNHLY, CDR2 FYNNEI. The CDR3 totals 15 residues. V was shortened by 4 bases and J by 0 bases, with 10 bases between the two germline ends. DNA of the CDR3: TGTGCCAGCAGTGCTCCCGGGAATAGCAATCAGCCCCAGCATTTT. This sequence encodes CASSAPGNSNQPQHF.

This chain links TRBV18 with TRBJ1-2; TRBD1 matches at 7 bases. The germline gives CDR1 KGHSH, CDR2 LQKENI. The CDR3 has 17 amino acids. J lost 0 bases, V lost 2 bases, and 9 bases had no gene match. CDR3 nucleotide sequence: TGTGCCAGCTCACCAAGAGTAGGACAGGAACCTAACTATGGCTACACCTTC. It yields the protein CASSPRVGQEPNYGYTF.

The chain uses TRBV5-4 and TRBJ2-5; TRBD1 might be the D (6 bases). This CDR3 has 14 residues. Trimming took 2 bases from V and 5 from J, leaving 13 bases between them. Germline V gene data show CDR1 as SGHNT and CDR2 as YYREEE (reference sequence). The CDR3 coding sequence is TGTGCCAGCAGCTTTAACACAGGGTTGGAGACCCAGTACTTC. Encoded protein: CASSFNTGLETQYF. The whole variable domain, remainder taken from reference TRBV5-4 and TRBJ2-5, is ETGVTQSPTHLIKTRGQQVTLRCSSQSGHNTVSWYQQALGQGPQFIFQYYREEENGRGNFPPRFSGLQFPNYSSELNVNALELDDSALYLCASSFNTGLETQYFGPGTRLLVL.

The V and J genes are TRBV9 and TRBJ2-1, with D possibly being TRBD2 (5 bases). This CDR3 comprises 15 residues. The germline V gene encodes CDR1 SGDLS and CDR2 YYNGEE. The V gene lost 4 bases and the J gene lost 0 bases, with 11 bases spanning the gap. CDR3 DNA sequence: TGTGCCAGCAGCCCCCTAGCTAGCTCCTACAATGAGCAGTTCTTC. As protein: CASSPLASSYNEQFF.

The chain recombines TRBV6-5 with TRBJ1-1; no clear D. The germline CDR1 and CDR2 sequences are MNHEY and SVGAGI. The CDR3 has 13 residues. V was pared by 5 bases and J by 6 bases, with 13 bases between. The DNA for the CDR3 is TGTGCCAGCAGTAACCCGGAGGCCGCTGAAGCTTTCTTT. It encodes CASSNPEAAEAFF.